The clone carrying this T cell receptor beta chain was seen only a few times. The sample originates from a study of CD8 T cells in ankylosing spondylitis. MiXCR, applied by TCRdb to the 5' RACE reads, yields one record per CDR3 protein. The sample carries around 280,000 distinct CDR3 sequences, 15% to 25% recorded once. The V end lost 1 base, the J end lost 7 bases, and 19 bases lay between the germline ends. The CDR3 sequence is 16 residues long. Looked up from germline, CDR1 is ENHRY and CDR2 is SYGVKD. The chain links TRBV10-3 to TRBJ1-2, with a possible D match to TRBD1 (6 bases). The sequencing sample was made of blood, either unsorted or a sorted T cell fraction (not recorded which). The origin of this receptor is a male donor with ankylosing spondylitis or in good health (not recorded which). CDR3 loop: CAISEYSNNRVSGYTF. Here the CDR3 DNA reads TGTGCCATCAGTGAGTATAGCAACAACAGGGTCTCTGGCTACACCTTC.